This is a list of T cell receptor beta chains from one sample in a study of blood T cells in healthy people across ages. TCRdb re-called the 5' RACE reads through MiXCR, storing one row per CDR3 protein. The table shows about 1,000,000 distinct CDR3 sequences, with 40% to 45% occurring only once. Material: blood. These receptors came from an older woman in good health. Both conserved end residues are part of each CDR3. D genes are given only for firm matches. The size entry is marked missing in some rows and otherwise reads once, few, many or a size class.

j_call d_call clone_size v_call cdr3_nt cdr3_aa
TRBJ2-1 - - TRBV15 TGTGCCACCAGCAGAATCCCTCTAGAGGGGTGGGAGTTCTTC CATSRIPLEGWEFF
TRBJ2-1 TRBD1 - TRBV25-1 TGTGCCAGCAGTGACCATGCGAGGACAGGAAACCCTACCAGGAGCTCCTACAATGAGCAGTTCTTC CASSDHARTGNPTRSSYNEQFF
TRBJ2-7 TRBD1 few TRBV13 TGTGCCAGCAGCTTCGGGACAGCCGATCGCGAGCAGTACTTC CASSFGTADREQYF
TRBJ2-3 - - TRBV5-5 TGTGCCAGCACCACCCTTGGGCCAGACACAGATACGCAGTATTTT CASTTLGPDTDTQYF
TRBJ2-1 TRBD2 - TRBV3-1 TGTGCCAGCAGCCTTCACGGGAGGTCTAACAATGAGCAGTTCTTC CASSLHGRSNNEQFF
TRBJ2-3 - - TRBV6-6 TGTGCCAGCAGTTCCCCGGGGTCCCCAGATACGCAGTATTTT CASSSPGSPDTQYF
TRBJ1-4 - - TRBV6-5 TGTGCCAGCAGTCGGATGACAGACTTGAATAATGAAAAACTGTTTTTT CASSRMTDLNNEKLFF
TRBJ1-6 - - TRBV25-1 TGTGCCAGCAGTGAAATTATGACAGTAAATTCACCCCTCCACTTT CASSEIMTVNSPLHF
TRBJ2-7 - - TRBV12-3/TRBV12-4 TGTGCCAGCAGTGTTCAACGTGAGCAGTACTTC CASSVQREQYF
TRBJ1-1 - - TRBV7-8 TGTGCCAGCAGCTTACTAGGGCGAGAGAGTACTAGAAACACTGAAGCTTTCTTT CASSLLGRESTRNTEAFF
TRBJ2-7 - many TRBV5-1 TGTGCCAGCAGCCTAAGGGGCGACGAGCAGTACTTC CASSLRGDEQYF
TRBJ2-7 TRBD2 - TRBV27 TGTGCCAGCAGCGTAAGACTAGCGGGAGGCCCCCGGGAGCAGTACTTC CASSVRLAGGPREQYF
TRBJ2-7 TRBD2 few TRBV4-1 TGCGCCAGCAGCCAAGATTCACTAGCGGGCTCCGAAGCAAACGAGCAGTACTTC CASSQDSLAGSEANEQYF
TRBJ2-1 TRBD2 - TRBV20-1 TGCAGTGCTGCCCGGAGCGGGAGGAGCCACAATGAGCAGTTCTTC CSAARSGRSHNEQFF
TRBJ2-1 TRBD2 - TRBV6-2/TRBV6-3 TGTGCCAGCAGTTCTATTGGGGGGGGGAGCAATGAGCAGTTCTTC CASSSIGGGSNEQFF
TRBJ2-1 TRBD2 few TRBV12-3/TRBV12-4 TGTGCCAGCAGTACTAGCGGTCTAGGGGGGATCAATGAGCAGTTCTTC CASSTSGLGGINEQFF
TRBJ1-5 - - TRBV6-5 TGTGCCAGCAGTTACTCTGCAGACTATAGCAATCAGCCCCAGCATTTT CASSYSADYSNQPQHF